The 13 T cell receptor beta chains listed next were all sequenced from one sample in a study of cytomegalovirus exposure and HLA in healthy donors. Researchers ran the PCR with 60 Vbeta and 13 Jbeta primers. Sequenced by immunoSEQ multiplex PCR; TCRdb stores in-frame clones only, minus some. The table includes over 150,000 clones, around 72% detected once. The source material was PBMCs. The receptors come from a woman aged 45-65 years in good health and CMV-seropositive.

The CDR3 region is CASSPLAGRVTGELFF. Here the CDR3 DNA reads TGTGCCAGCAGCCCGTTAGCGGGACGTGTCACCGGGGAGCTGTTTTTT. The chain employs TRBV7-6 and TRBJ2-2; 8 bases line up with TRBD2. This CDR3 is built from 16 residues. Trimming took 5 bases from V and 4 from J; bases not matched to a gene: 9. Germline lookup yields CDR1 SGHVS and CDR2 FNYEAQ.

The rearrangement joins TRBV7-2 to TRBJ2-7; weak D call: TRBD2 (6 bases). The V end was cut by 3 bases, the J end by 6 bases, with 18 bases between. The CDR3 is 15 residues long. Germline V gene data show CDR1 as SGHTA and CDR2 as FQGNSA. In DNA form, the CDR3 reads TGTGCCAGCAGCTTTACGGGACTGGCGATGATCGAGCAGTACTTC. It codes for CASSFTGLAMIEQYF.

The V gene is TRBV19, the J gene TRBJ2-5; perhaps TRBD1 as D (6 bases). The end of the DNA fits TRBJ2-7 better, so the J call may be wrong. CDR1 is LNHDA and CDR2 is SQIVND in the germline V gene (reference sequence). The CDR3 is 12 residues long. The CDR3 DNA reads as TGTGCCAGTAGTCATGGGGGCGGCGAGCAGTACTTC. Translated, it gives CASSHGGGEQYF.

The CDR3 loop reads CATGRGRDKTDTQYF. CDR3 bases: TGTGCCACCGGGCGGGGGCGCGATAAGACAGATACGCAGTATTTT. This sequence joins TRBV9 and TRBJ2-3; TRBD2 is a possible D gene (7 bases). Trimming stripped 9 bases from V and 3 bases from J, with 20 bases between. Germline loops: CDR1 SGDLS, CDR2 YYNGEE. This CDR3 is 15 amino acids long.

The gene calls are TRBV7-9 and TRBJ1-6, with a possible D match to TRBD1 (5 bases). V was pared by 6 bases and J by 5 bases, with 11 bases between. The CDR3 runs 14 residues. Germline CDR1 reads SEHNR; CDR2 reads FQNEAQ (reference sequence). The CDR3 region is CASSLRGDNSPLHF. The CDR3 nucleotides are TGTGCCAGCAGTCTTCGGGGGGATAATTCACCCCTCCACTTT. Drawing the rest from reference TRBV7-9 and TRBJ1-6, the complete variable domain is DTGVSQNPRHKITKRGQNVTFRCDPISEHNRLYWYRQTLGQGPEFLTYFQNEAQLEKSRLLSDRFSAERPKGSFSTLEIQRTEQGDSAMYLCASSLRGDNSPLHFGNGTRLTVT.

This chain connects TRBV11-3 to TRBJ2-3; D might be TRBD2 (5 bases). The germline V gene encodes CDR1 SGHNT and CDR2 YENEEA. The CDR3 consists of 16 residues. The germline V and J ends were trimmed by 4 bases and 0 bases, with 14 bases remaining between them. The CDR3 region is CASSSGLFSSTDTQYF. DNA for the CDR3: TGTGCCAGCAGCTCAGGACTGTTCTCTAGCACAGATACGCAGTATTTT. The full variable domain, rest sourced from reference TRBV11-3 and TRBJ2-3, is EAGVVQSPRYKIIEKKQPVAFWCNPISGHNTLYWYLQNLGQGPELLIRYENEEAVDDSQLPKDRFSAERLKGVDSTLKIQPAELGDSAVYLCASSSGLFSSTDTQYFGPGTRLTVL.

This chain connects TRBV5-1 to TRBJ2-5; tentatively, D is TRBD1 (5 bases). The germline gives CDR1 SGHRS, CDR2 YFSETQ. The CDR3 is made up of 14 amino acids. Between the trimmed V and J ends, which lost 3 bases and 3 bases, there was a span of 12 bases. The CDR3 sequence is CASSSALGEETQYF. The DNA of the CDR3 is TGCGCCAGCAGCTCCGCGTTAGGGGAAGAGACCCAGTACTTC.

This clone was detected a few times. The V call is TRBV7-2, the J call TRBJ1-1; D unclear. Germline V gives CDR1 SGHTA, CDR2 FQGNSA. V lost 4 bases, J lost 0 bases, and 6 bases lay in between. This CDR3 comprises 13 residues. This CDR3 is CASSSQMNTEAFF. The DNA for the CDR3 is TGTGCCAGCAGCTCACAGATGAACACTGAAGCTTTCTTT.

The gene calls are TRBV5-1 and TRBJ1-2; D is perhaps TRBD1 (5 bases). Deletions cut 0 bases from V and 3 bases from J, with 9 bases between. The CDR3 is 14 amino acids. Germline-derived CDR1 and CDR2 are SGHRS and YFSETQ. The CDR3 DNA sequence: TGCGCCAGCAGCTTGGGACAGTCAGACTATGGCTACACCTTC. Its protein is CASSLGQSDYGYTF.

The chain uses TRBV11-2 and TRBJ2-3, with a possible D match to TRBD2 (5 bases). This CDR3 has 14 amino acids. The germline V gene has CDR1 SGHAT and CDR2 FQNNGV. V was trimmed by 0 bases and J by 2 bases, leaving 6 bases between them. CDR3 sequence reads: CASSLDRDTDTQYF. CDR3 in DNA: TGTGCCAGCAGCTTAGATCGGGACACAGATACGCAGTATTTT.

The count of this clone is one. The chain employs TRBV28 and TRBJ2-5; TRBD1 is a possible D gene (6 bases). The germline V and J ends were trimmed by 6 bases and 5 bases, with 19 bases remaining between them. Germline assignment: CDR1 MDHEN and CDR2 SYDVKM. There are 15 residues in the CDR3. This CDR3 reads CASRLFMGQGETQYF. The CDR3 region has the DNA TGTGCCAGCAGGCTATTCATGGGGCAGGGGGAGACCCAGTACTTC.

This clone has a single count. The genes are TRBV18 and TRBJ2-3, with 7 bases lining up with TRBD1. V gave up 0 bases and J gave up 6 bases; unmatched junction bases: 6. Germline lookup yields CDR1 KGHSH and CDR2 LQKENI. This CDR3 spans 15 amino acids. This CDR3 reads CASSPPGIGGDTQYF. DNA of the CDR3: TGTGCCAGCTCACCACCGGGTATAGGGGGCGATACGCAGTATTTT. The whole variable domain, remainder taken from reference TRBV18 and TRBJ2-3, is NAGVMQNPRHLVRRRGQEARLRCSPMKGHSHVYWYRQLPEEGLKFMVYLQKENIIDESGMPKERFSAEFPKEGPSILRIQQVVRGDSAAYFCASSPPGIGGDTQYFGPGTRLTVL.

The genes are TRBV7-2 and TRBJ2-7; 12 bases align to TRBD2. Germline trimming cut 5 bases from V and 4 bases from J; bases unmatched to any gene: 3. The CDR3 extends over 14 amino acids. Germline lookup yields CDR1 SGHTA and CDR2 FQGNSA. The CDR3 loop is CASSPSGGAYEQYF. The CDR3 coding sequence is TGTGCCAGCAGCCCTAGCGGGGGGGCTTACGAGCAGTACTTC.